Described below is a single T cell receptor (beta chain) sequence and its context. Its target is not known. Trimming stripped 6 bases from V and 2 bases from J, with 20 bases between. Germline V gives CDR1 LGHNT, CDR2 FRNRAP. This CDR3 has 18 amino acids. The entry originates in a study of T cell responses to AZD1222 COVID-19 vaccine. Notes on the study in general: Samples come after the peak T cell response, not at day 14.

Clones were sequenced by immunoSEQ multiplex PCR, and TCRdb holds only the in-frame ones, with some missing. There are around 160,000 clones in the sample; about nine tenths occur only once, and approximately 15% lies in the top ten. The receptor's source is an adult in good health. This specimen was peripheral blood, taken on day 0 of AZD1222 vaccination. V gene TRBV12-5 combines with J gene TRBJ1-6; maybe TRBD1 (6 bases). The CDR3 nucleotides are TGTGCTAGTGGAGAAGAACAGGGTAGGTGGACCTATAATTCACCCCTCCACTTT. The encoded protein is CASGEEQGRWTYNSPLHF. The full variable domain, completed using reference TRBV12-5 and TRBJ1-6, is DARVTQTPRHKVTEMGQEVTMRCQPILGHNTVFWYRQTMMQGLELLAYFRNRAPLDDSGMPKDRFSAEMPDATLATLKIQPSEPRDSAVYFCASGEEQGRWTYNSPLHFGNGTRLTVT.